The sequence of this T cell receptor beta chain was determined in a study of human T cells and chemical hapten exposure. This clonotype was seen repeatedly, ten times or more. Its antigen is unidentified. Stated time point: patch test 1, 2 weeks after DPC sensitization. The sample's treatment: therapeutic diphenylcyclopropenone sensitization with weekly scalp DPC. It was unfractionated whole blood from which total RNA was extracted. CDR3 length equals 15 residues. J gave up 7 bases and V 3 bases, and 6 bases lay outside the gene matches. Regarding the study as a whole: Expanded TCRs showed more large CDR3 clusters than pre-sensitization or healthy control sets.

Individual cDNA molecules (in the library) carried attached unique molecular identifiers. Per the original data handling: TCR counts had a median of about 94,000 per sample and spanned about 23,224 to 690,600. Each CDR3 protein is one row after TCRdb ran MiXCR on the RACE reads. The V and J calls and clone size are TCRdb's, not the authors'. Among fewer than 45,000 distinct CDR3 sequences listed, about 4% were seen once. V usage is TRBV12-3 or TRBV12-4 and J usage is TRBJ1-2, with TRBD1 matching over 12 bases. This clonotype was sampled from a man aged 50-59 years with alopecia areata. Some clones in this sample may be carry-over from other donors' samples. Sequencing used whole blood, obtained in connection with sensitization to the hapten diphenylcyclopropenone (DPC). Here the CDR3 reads CASSLMGQGAGGYTF. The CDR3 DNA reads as TGTGCCAGCAGTTTGATGGGACAGGGGGCGGGTGGCTACACCTTC.